This is a list of T cell receptor beta chains from one sample in a study of OX40 agonist ivuxolimab in advanced cancers. Some clones are missing from TCRdb's copy, which holds only in-frame ones; the method was immunoSEQ multiplex PCR. The table lists approximately 7,000 clones, 76% of them singletons. The material sequenced was CD4+ or CD8+ T cells sorted from blood, taken in a trial of the OX40 agonist ivuxolimab. The receptor set was obtained from an adult with an advanced solid tumor such as melanoma, head and neck, liver or kidney cancer. The CDR3 runs from the conserved cysteine through the conserved F or W.

j_call	v_call	cdr3_aa
NA	TRBV28	CASSRGYEQYF
TRBJ2-7	TRBV6-5	CASKGGGILEEQYF
TRBJ1-1	TRBV6-6	CASSYPGGVEAFF
TRBJ2-7	TRBV5-6	CASSRSSFDEQYF
TRBJ2-1	TRBV27	CASSSRNNEQFF
TRBJ1-1	TRBV6-1	CASRPGTANTEAFF
TRBJ2-1	TRBV30	CAWTPVGEGLYNEQFF
TRBJ2-3	TRBV5-1	CASSLGGSNTQYF
TRBJ2-2	TRBV29-1	CSVEGGGRTGELFF
TRBJ2-2	TRBV7-9	CASSPRGGANTGELFF